These 14 T cell receptor beta chains came from one sample sequenced in a study of shared clonotypes between healthy human individuals. The data were produced by immunoSEQ multiplex PCR, yet TCRdb's version contains in-frame clones alone and is incomplete. The data show hundreds of thousands of clones, around four fifths seen once. Specimen: memory CD4+ T cells sorted from blood. Subset described: CD45RA-negative fraction. These receptors came from a woman between 25 and 40 years old in good health.

The J gene is TRBJ1-1, the V gene TRBV5-1; D possibly corresponds to TRBD1 (5 bases). Trimming removed 4 bases from V and 5 bases from J, with 15 bases in between. Germline CDR1 reads SGHRS; CDR2 reads YFSETQ. CDR3 length equals 14 residues. In DNA form, the CDR3 reads TGCGCCAGCAGCCTGGGGGTTCCGGGGACTGAAGCTTTCTTT. Amino acids: CASSLGVPGTEAFF.

V usage is TRBV11-2 and J usage is TRBJ2-3; D might be TRBD2 (6 bases). Germline CDR1 is SGHAT and CDR2 is FQNNGV. V was shortened by 2 bases and J by 2 bases, with 14 bases between the two germline ends. There are 16 residues in the CDR3. In DNA form, the CDR3 reads TGTGCCAGCAGCTTAAAGGGGACTCACGCCACAGATACGCAGTATTTT. Its protein is CASSLKGTHATDTQYF.

The rearrangement joins TRBV28 to TRBJ1-1; D remains unclear. Germline V lookup: CDR1 MDHEN, CDR2 SYDVKM. V was cut by 8 bases and J by 11 bases, with 21 bases left in between. CDR3 length equals 13 residues. The DNA of the CDR3 is TGTGCCAGCGGAAGGTTAGATCGTGCCCAGGCTTTCTTT. Its protein product is CASGRLDRAQAFF.

The rearrangement joins TRBV7-5 to TRBJ2-3; the table's D call, TRBD2, has no DNA check behind it. TRBV7-5 has pseudogene status. The CDR3 length is 15 residues. The CDR3 loop is CVRSLGLAGADTQYF. The CDR3 nucleotides read TGTGTCAGAAGCTTGGGACTAGCGGGAGCAGATACGCAGTATTTT.

The chain recombines TRBV28 with TRBJ1-2; TRBD1 agrees at 8 bases. With 1 base clipped from V and 7 bases from J, the junction kept 5 bases outside the gene matches. CDR1 is MDHEN, CDR2 SYDVKM, per germline. The CDR3 consists of 14 residues. CDR3 protein: CASSLFPTGGGYTF. The CDR3 DNA follows: TGTGCCAGCAGTTTATTCCCTACAGGGGGTGGCTACACCTTC.

The chain is built from TRBV28 and TRBJ2-4; 7 positions agree with TRBD2. This CDR3 is built from 16 residues. The J segment lost 8 bases and the V segment lost 6 bases, leaving 16 bases of the junction unmatched. Germline V lookup: CDR1 MDHEN, CDR2 SYDVKM. This CDR3 is CASSPGTGRQSYIQYF. The CDR3 nucleotides read TGTGCCAGCAGCCCCGGGACCGGGAGGCAATCGTACATTCAGTACTTC.

The J gene is TRBJ1-4, the V gene TRBV25-1, with D hard to call. Trimming stripped 8 bases from V and 3 bases from J, with 1 base between. This CDR3 contains 10 residues. Per the germline V gene, CDR1 is MGHDK and CDR2 is SYGVNS. In nucleotides, the CDR3 is TGTGCCAGCGCTAATGAAAAACTGTTTTTT. Protein sequence: CASANEKLFF. Full variable domain (missing parts from reference TRBV25-1 and TRBJ1-4): EADIYQTPRYLVIGTGKKITLECSQTMGHDKMYWYQQDPGMELHLIHYSYGVNSTEKGDLSSESTVSRIRTEHFPLTLESARPSHTSQYLCASANEKLFFGSGTQLSVL.

The V and J genes are TRBV30 and TRBJ2-5; 9 positions agree with TRBD2. In germline, CDR1 is GTSNPN, CDR2 SVGIG (reference sequence). The CDR3 is made up of 13 amino acids. V shed 2 bases, J shed 4 bases, and the junction held 2 bases outside the gene matches. In DNA form, the CDR3 reads TGTGCCTGGAGTACAGCGGGAGGAGAGACCCAGTACTTC. Translating gives CAWSTAGGETQYF.

Worth noting for this clone: A far larger clone is one base from this, pointing to a likely read error. Other DNA sequences in the same sample also yield this CDR3. This chain links TRBV5-1 with TRBJ2-1, with 10 bases lining up with TRBD2. The CDR3 has 15 amino acids. Per the germline V gene, CDR1 is SGHRS and CDR2 is YFSETQ. CDR3 sequence (DNA): TGCGCCAGCAGTTTGGCTAGCGGGAGTTACAATGAGCAGTTCTTC. Amino acid sequence: CASSLASGSYNEQFF.

This clone was seen a few times. This sequence joins TRBV5-8 and TRBJ2-7; D gene uncertain. CDR1 is SGHTS, CDR2 YDEGEE, per germline. The CDR3 runs 17 residues. The V end lost 0 bases, the J end lost 3 bases, and 19 bases lay between the germline ends. The CDR3 bases are TGTGCCAGCAGCTTGGGGGTCGATCTCGGTCCCTTCTACGAGCAGTACTTC. Protein sequence: CASSLGVDLGPFYEQYF.

The chain employs TRBV28 and TRBJ2-7; TRBD1 matches 9 bases. Germline V gene lookup returns CDR1 MDHEN and CDR2 SYDVKM. The CDR3 length is 16 residues. V lost 5 bases, J lost 3 bases, and 11 bases stayed unmatched. The CDR3 nucleotides are TGTGCCAGCAGTCCCCCTATCACGGGACAGGGCTACGAGCAGTACTTC. It is translated as CASSPPITGQGYEQYF.

This clone was recorded many times. The V and J genes are TRBV27 and TRBJ2-5, with TRBD1 as a possible D gene (6 bases). CDR1 is MNHEY, CDR2 SMNVEV, per germline (reference sequence). CDR3 length: 15 amino acids. Trimming shortened V by 3 bases and J by 3 bases, and 14 bases separated the two germline ends. The CDR3 spells CASSFNGGLKETQYF. CDR3 in DNA: TGTGCCAGCAGTTTTAATGGGGGCCTAAAAGAGACCCAGTACTTC.

This chain connects TRBV19 to TRBJ2-2, with D possibly called TRBD1 or TRBD2 (6 bases each). Germline V gives CDR1 LNHDA, CDR2 SQIVND (reference sequence). This CDR3 has 14 amino acids. V gave up 7 bases and J gave up 7 bases, with 16 bases separating them. CDR3: CASKHREVSGELFF. CDR3 coding DNA: TGTGCCAGTAAACACAGGGAGGTCAGCGGGGAGCTGTTTTTT.

The V and J genes are TRBV29-1 and TRBJ2-7; tentative D call: TRBD1 (5 bases). The V gene's germline CDR1 is SQVTM and CDR2 ANQGSEA. V lost 3 bases and J lost 7, with 28 bases in between. The CDR3 contains 17 residues. The CDR3 region has the DNA TGCAGCGTTGATCCCACCTACTTCCCGATTTGGGGCTTGGAGCAGTACTTC. It encodes CSVDPTYFPIWGLEQYF.